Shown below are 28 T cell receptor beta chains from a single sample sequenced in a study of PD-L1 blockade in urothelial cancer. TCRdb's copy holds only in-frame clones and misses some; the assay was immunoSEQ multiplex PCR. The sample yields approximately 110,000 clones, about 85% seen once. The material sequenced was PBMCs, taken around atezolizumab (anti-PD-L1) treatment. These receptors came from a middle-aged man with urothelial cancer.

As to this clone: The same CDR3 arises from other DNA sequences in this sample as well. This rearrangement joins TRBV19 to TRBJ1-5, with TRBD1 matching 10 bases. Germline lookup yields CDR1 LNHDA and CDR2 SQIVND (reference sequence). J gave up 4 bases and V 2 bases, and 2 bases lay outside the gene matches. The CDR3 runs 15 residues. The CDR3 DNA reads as TGTGCCAGTAGTATATGGGGACAGGGGAATCAGCCCCAGCATTTT. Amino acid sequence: CASSIWGQGNQPQHF.

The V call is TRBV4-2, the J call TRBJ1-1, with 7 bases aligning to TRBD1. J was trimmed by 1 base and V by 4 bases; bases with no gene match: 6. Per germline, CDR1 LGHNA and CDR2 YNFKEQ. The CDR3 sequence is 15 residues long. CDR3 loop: CASSPGQVTNTEAFF. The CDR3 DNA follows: TGTGCCAGCAGCCCAGGACAGGTCACGAACACTGAAGCTTTCTTT.

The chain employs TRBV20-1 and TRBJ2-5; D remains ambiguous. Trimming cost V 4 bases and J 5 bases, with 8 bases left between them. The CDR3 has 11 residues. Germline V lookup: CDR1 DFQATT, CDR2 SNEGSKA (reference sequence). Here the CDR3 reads CSATKLETQYF. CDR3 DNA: TGCAGTGCTACCAAATTGGAGACCCAGTACTTC.

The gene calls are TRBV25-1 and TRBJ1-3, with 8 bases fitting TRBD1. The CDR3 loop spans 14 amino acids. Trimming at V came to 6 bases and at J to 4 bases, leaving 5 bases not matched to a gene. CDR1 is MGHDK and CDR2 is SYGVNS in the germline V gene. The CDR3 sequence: CASSATGAGNTIYF. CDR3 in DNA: TGTGCCAGCAGCGCGACAGGGGCGGGAAACACCATATATTTT.

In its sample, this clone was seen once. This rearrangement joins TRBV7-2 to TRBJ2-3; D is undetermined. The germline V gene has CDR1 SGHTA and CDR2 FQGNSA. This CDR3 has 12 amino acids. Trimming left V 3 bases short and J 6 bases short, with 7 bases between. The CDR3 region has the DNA TGTGCCAGCAGCTTTAGCCTGGATACGCAGTATTTT. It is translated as CASSFSLDTQYF. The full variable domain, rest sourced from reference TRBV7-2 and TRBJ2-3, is GAGVSQSPSNKVTEKGKDVELRCDPISGHTALYWYRQSLGQGLEFLIYFQGNSAPDKSGLPSDRFSAERTGGSVSTLTIQRTQQEDSAVYLCASSFSLDTQYFGPGTRLTVL.

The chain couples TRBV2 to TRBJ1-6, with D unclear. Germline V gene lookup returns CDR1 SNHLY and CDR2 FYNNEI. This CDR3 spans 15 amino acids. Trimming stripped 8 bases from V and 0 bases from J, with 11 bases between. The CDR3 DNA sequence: TGTGCCAGCTCCCCGGGGAGCTCCTATAATTCACCCCTCCACTTT. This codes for CASSPGSSYNSPLHF.

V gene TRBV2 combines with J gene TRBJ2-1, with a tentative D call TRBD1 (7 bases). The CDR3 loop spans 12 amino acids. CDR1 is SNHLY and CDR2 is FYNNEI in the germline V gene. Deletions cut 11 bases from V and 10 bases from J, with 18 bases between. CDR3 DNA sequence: TGTGCCGGCGGGCGGGACAGCCAGGAGCAGTTCTTC. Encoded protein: CAGGRDSQEQFF.

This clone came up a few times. This chain's CDR3 is CASSLGGSGGYTF. DNA of the CDR3: TGCGCCAGCAGCTTGGGAGGATCGGGTGGCTACACCTTC. This chain links TRBV5-1 with TRBJ1-2; no definite D call. Per the germline V gene, CDR1 is SGHRS and CDR2 is YFSETQ. The CDR3 sequence is 13 residues long. Trimming left V 0 bases short and J 7 bases short, with 10 bases between.

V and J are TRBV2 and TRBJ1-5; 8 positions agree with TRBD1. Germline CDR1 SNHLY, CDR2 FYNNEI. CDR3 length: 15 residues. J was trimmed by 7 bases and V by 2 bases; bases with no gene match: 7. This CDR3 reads CASSEFRTGNQPQHF. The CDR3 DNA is TGTGCCAGCAGTGAATTTAGGACAGGGAACCAGCCCCAGCATTTT. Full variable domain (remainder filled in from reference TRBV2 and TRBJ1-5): EPEVTQTPSHQVTQMGQEVILRCVPISNHLYFYWYRQILGQKVEFLVSFYNNEISEKSEIFDDQFSVERPDGSNFTLKIRSTKLEDSAMYFCASSEFRTGNQPQHFGDGTRLSIL.

This CDR3 reads CASSLRSGGLQETQYF. The DNA of the CDR3 is TGTGCCAGCAGCTTGCGGTCGGGGGGGCTTCAAGAGACCCAGTACTTC. V gene TRBV5-4 combines with J gene TRBJ2-5, with 8 bases fitting TRBD2. Losses at the gene ends were 1 base for V and 2 bases for J; bases not matched to a gene: 7. Germline V lookup: CDR1 SGHNT, CDR2 YYREEE (reference sequence). CDR3 length: 16 amino acids.

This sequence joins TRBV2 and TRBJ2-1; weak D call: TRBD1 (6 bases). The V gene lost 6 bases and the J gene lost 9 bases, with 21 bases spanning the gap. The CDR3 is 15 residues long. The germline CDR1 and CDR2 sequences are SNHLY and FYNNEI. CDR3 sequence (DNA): TGTGCCAGCAGCCTCGAAGGGGGTAAGGAGGTTGAGCAGTTCTTC. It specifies CASSLEGGKEVEQFF.

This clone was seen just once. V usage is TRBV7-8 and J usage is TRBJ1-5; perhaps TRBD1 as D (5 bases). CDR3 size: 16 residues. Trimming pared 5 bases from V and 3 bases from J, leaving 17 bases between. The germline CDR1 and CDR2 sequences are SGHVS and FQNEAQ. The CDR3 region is CASSPQAGRINQPQHF. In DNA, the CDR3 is TGTGCCAGCAGCCCTCAGGCGGGACGGATCAATCAGCCCCAGCATTTT.

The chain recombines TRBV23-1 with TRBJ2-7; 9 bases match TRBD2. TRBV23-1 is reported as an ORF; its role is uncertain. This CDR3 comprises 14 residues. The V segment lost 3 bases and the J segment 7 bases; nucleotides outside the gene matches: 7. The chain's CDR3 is CASSHAGGPREQYF. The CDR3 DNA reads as TGCGCCAGCAGTCACGCGGGAGGGCCGAGGGAGCAGTACTTC.

DNA for the CDR3: TGTGCCAGCAGCTTGGGGTTAGCGGGAAATCAAGAGACCCAGTACTTC. It yields the protein CASSLGLAGNQETQYF. The V and J genes are TRBV5-5 and TRBJ2-5; 8 bases agree with TRBD2. The CDR3 sequence is 16 residues long. CDR1 SGHKS and CDR2 YYEKEE come from the germline V gene (reference sequence). The junction had 6 bases not matched to a gene; V was cut back by 0 bases and J by 2 bases.

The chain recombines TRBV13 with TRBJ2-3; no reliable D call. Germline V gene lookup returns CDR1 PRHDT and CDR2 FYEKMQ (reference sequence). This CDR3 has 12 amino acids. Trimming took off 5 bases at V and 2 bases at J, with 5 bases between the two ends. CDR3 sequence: CASSQNTDTQYF. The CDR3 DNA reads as TGTGCCAGCAGCCAAAACACAGATACGCAGTATTTT.

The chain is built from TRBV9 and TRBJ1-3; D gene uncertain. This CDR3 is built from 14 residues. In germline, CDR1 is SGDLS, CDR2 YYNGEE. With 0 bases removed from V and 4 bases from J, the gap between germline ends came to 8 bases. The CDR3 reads CASSVGELGNTIYF. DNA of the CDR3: TGTGCCAGCAGCGTAGGGGAGCTAGGAAACACCATATATTTT.

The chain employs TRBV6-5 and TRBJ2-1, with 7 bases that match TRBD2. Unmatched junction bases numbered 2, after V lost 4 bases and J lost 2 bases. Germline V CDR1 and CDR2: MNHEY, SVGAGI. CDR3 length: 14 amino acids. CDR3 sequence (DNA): TGTGCCAGCAGTTTAGCGGGCCCCTACAATGAGCAGTTCTTC. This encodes CASSLAGPYNEQFF.

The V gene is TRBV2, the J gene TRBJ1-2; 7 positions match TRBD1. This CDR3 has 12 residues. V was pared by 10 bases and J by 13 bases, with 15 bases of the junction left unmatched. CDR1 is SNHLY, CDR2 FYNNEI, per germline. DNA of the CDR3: TGTGCCACCTTAGGAGGGGGCCCCCGGCCCACCTTC. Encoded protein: CATLGGGPRPTF.

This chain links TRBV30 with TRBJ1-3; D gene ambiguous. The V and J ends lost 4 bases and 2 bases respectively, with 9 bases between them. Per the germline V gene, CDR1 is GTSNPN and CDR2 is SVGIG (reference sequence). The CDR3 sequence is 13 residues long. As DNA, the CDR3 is TGTGCCTGGACCCCTCTCGCTGGAAACACCATATATTTT. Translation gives CAWTPLAGNTIYF.

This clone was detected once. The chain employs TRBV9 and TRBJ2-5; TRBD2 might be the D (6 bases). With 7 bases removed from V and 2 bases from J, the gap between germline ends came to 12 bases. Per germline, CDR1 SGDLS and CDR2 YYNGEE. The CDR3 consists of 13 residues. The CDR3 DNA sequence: TGTGCCAGCTCGACTAGTCGGCAAGAGACCCAGTACTTC. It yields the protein CASSTSRQETQYF. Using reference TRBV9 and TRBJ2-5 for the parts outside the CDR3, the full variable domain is DSGVTQTPKHLITATGQRVTLRCSPRSGDLSVYWYQQSLDQGLQFLIQYYNGEERAKGNILERFSAQQFPDLHSELNLSSLELGDSALYFCASSTSRQETQYFGPGTRLLVL.

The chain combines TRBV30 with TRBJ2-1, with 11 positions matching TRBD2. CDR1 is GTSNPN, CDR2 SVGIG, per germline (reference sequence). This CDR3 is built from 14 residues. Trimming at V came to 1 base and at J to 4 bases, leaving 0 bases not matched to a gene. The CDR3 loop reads CAWSASGRYNEQFF. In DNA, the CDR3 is TGTGCCTGGAGTGCTAGCGGGAGGTACAATGAGCAGTTCTTC.

The CDR3 region is CASKRWENEQFF. For the CDR3, the DNA is TGTGCCAGCAAAAGGTGGGAGAATGAGCAGTTCTTC. The chain couples TRBV28 to TRBJ2-1, with D possibly being TRBD2 (5 bases). The germline V gene encodes CDR1 MDHEN and CDR2 SYDVKM. The ends were cut back, 7 bases at V and 7 bases at J, with 11 bases in the middle. The CDR3 runs 12 residues.

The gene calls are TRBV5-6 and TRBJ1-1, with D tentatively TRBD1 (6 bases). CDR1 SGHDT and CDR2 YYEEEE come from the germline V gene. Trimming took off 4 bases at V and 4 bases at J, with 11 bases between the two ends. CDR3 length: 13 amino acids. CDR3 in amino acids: CASSPTRGTEAFF. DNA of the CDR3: TGTGCCAGCAGCCCGACCAGGGGCACTGAAGCTTTCTTT.

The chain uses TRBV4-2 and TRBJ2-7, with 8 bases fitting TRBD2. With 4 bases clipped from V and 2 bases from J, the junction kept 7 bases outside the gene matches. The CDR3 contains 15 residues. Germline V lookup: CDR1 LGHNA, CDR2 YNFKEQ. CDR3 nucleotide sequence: TGTGCCAGCAGCCTAGAGAGCGGGAGTCCCTACGAGCAGTACTTC. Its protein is CASSLESGSPYEQYF.

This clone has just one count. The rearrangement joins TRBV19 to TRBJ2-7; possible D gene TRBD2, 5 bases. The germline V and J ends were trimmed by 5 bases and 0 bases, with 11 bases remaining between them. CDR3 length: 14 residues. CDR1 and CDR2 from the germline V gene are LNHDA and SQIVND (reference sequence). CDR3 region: CASSSSSSSYEQYF. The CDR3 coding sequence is TGTGCCAGTAGTTCTAGCTCGAGCTCCTACGAGCAGTACTTC.

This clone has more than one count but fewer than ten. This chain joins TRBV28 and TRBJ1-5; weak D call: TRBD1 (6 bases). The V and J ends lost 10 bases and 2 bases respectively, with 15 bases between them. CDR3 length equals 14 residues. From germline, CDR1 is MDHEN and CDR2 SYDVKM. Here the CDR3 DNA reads TGTGCCACCCTGGACAGTCTACGCAATCAGCCCCAGCATTTT. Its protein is CATLDSLRNQPQHF.

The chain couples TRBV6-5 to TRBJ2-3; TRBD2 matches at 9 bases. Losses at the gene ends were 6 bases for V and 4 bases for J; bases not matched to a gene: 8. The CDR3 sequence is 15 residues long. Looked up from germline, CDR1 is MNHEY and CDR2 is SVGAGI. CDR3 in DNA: TGTGCCAGCAGGGATAGCGGGGGATTCGCAGATACGCAGTATTTT. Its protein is CASRDSGGFADTQYF.

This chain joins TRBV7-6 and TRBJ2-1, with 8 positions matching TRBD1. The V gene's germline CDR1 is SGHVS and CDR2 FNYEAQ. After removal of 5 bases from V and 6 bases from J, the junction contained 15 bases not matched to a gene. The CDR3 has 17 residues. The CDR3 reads CASSPTPGQEVFNEQFF. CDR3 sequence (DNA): TGTGCCAGCAGCCCAACGCCGGGACAGGAAGTTTTCAATGAGCAGTTCTTC.